The 24 T cell receptor beta chains in this list originate from one sample, sequenced in a study of cytomegalovirus exposure and HLA in healthy donors. Primers: 60 Vbeta forward and 13 Jbeta reverse. TCRdb's copy holds only in-frame clones and misses some; the assay was immunoSEQ multiplex PCR. The repertoire holds under 200,000 clones, 75% to 90% seen once, with roughly 2.8% in the top ten. Sequencing was carried out using PBMCs. Source of these receptors: a woman aged 45-59 years in good health and CMV-seropositive.

This clone was recorded only once. Other DNA sequences in the sample encode the same CDR3. The CDR3 loop reads CASSLGQGGYGYTF. In DNA form, the CDR3 reads TGTGCCAGCAGCTTGGGACAGGGGGGCTATGGCTACACCTTC. The J gene is TRBJ1-2, the V gene TRBV7-2; TRBD1 matches at 11 bases. There are 14 residues in the CDR3. CDR1 SGHTA and CDR2 FQGNSA come from the germline V gene. Trimming cost V 3 bases and J 4 bases; bases outside gene matches: 1.

The chain uses TRBV5-6 and TRBJ1-1, with a tentative D call TRBD1 (5 bases). V was shortened by 2 bases and J by 4 bases, with 12 bases between the two germline ends. Germline CDR1 reads SGHDT; CDR2 reads YYEEEE. The CDR3 spans 14 residues. CDR3 loop: CASSFRTKSTEAFF. DNA for the CDR3: TGTGCCAGCAGCTTTAGGACAAAGAGCACTGAAGCTTTCTTT. The full variable domain, in which reference TRBV5-6 and TRBJ1-1 provide the parts outside the CDR3, is DAGVTQSPTHLIKTRGQQVTLRCSPKSGHDTVSWYQQALGQGPQFIFQYYEEEERQRGNFPDRFSGHQFPNYSSELNVNALLLGDSALYLCASSFRTKSTEAFFGQGTRLTVV.

V is TRBV10-3 and J is TRBJ2-2, with TRBD2 matching over 7 bases. The V segment lost 0 bases and the J segment 1 base; nucleotides outside the gene matches: 2. CDR3 length: 16 residues. Looked up from germline, CDR1 is ENHRY and CDR2 is SYGVKD. CDR3 DNA: TGTGCCATCAGTGAGTCTAGCGGGTTGAACACCGGGGAGCTGTTTTTT. Residues: CAISESSGLNTGELFF.

The rearrangement uses TRBV10-3 and TRBJ2-7; 9 nucleotides line up with TRBD1. Germline assignment: CDR1 ENHRY and CDR2 SYGVKD. V was pared by 9 bases and J by 9 bases, with 9 bases of the junction left unmatched. There are 12 residues in the CDR3. This CDR3 is CAMTDRGGGQYF. The CDR3 DNA reads as TGTGCCATGACTGACAGGGGGGGCGGGCAGTACTTC.

The CDR3 region is CASSTSTLTGRMSYEQYF. CDR3 in DNA: TGTGCCAGCTCCACTTCCACTCTGACAGGAAGGATGTCCTACGAGCAGTACTTC. The chain joins TRBV18 to TRBJ2-7; possibly TRBD1 for D (6 bases). CDR3 size: 18 residues. Germline V gene data show CDR1 as KGHSH and CDR2 as LQKENI. Trimming removed 6 bases at V and 1 base at J, with 25 bases between. The whole variable domain, filled in from reference TRBV18 and TRBJ2-7, reads NAGVMQNPRHLVRRRGQEARLRCSPMKGHSHVYWYRQLPEEGLKFMVYLQKENIIDESGMPKERFSAEFPKEGPSILRIQQVVRGDSAAYFCASSTSTLTGRMSYEQYFGPGTRLTVT.

The rearrangement links TRBV15 to TRBJ2-7; TRBD1 aligns across 8 bases. The CDR3 is made up of 14 amino acids. The ends lost 3 bases at V and 0 bases at J; junction bases unmatched: 1. Germline-derived CDR1 and CDR2 are LNHNV and YYDKDF (reference sequence). The DNA for the CDR3 is TGTGCCACCAGCAGCGGGACAGGCTCCTACGAGCAGTACTTC. The encoded protein is CATSSGTGSYEQYF.

CDR3 protein: CASSYSDRALFSGEQYF. CDR3 in DNA: TGTGCCAGCAGCTATTCCGACAGGGCCCTTTTTTCGGGCGAGCAGTACTTC. The chain links TRBV5-4 to TRBJ2-7; 7 bases match TRBD1. Germline loops: CDR1 SGHNT, CDR2 YYREEE (reference sequence). J was trimmed by 6 bases and V by 3 bases; bases with no gene match: 18. The CDR3 runs 17 residues.

This clone occurred a few times. The J gene is TRBJ1-6, the V gene TRBV6-6, with D hard to call. The length of the CDR3 is 14 residues. V was clipped by 5 bases and J by 0 bases, with 5 bases between them. Germline V gene lookup returns CDR1 MNHNY and CDR2 SVGAGI (reference sequence). The CDR3 here is CASSKSSYNSPLHF. The CDR3 coding sequence is TGTGCCAGCAGTAAGAGCTCCTATAATTCACCCCTCCACTTT.

This rearrangement joins TRBV5-6 to TRBJ1-2, with D possibly TRBD1 on 5 matching bases. The germline V gene has CDR1 SGHDT and CDR2 YYEEEE. The CDR3 sequence is 14 residues long. Trimming took 4 bases from V and 1 from J, leaving 11 bases between them. CDR3 sequence (DNA): TGTGCCAGCAGCGCTAGGGGCCTTAACTATGGCTACACCTTC. The encoded protein is CASSARGLNYGYTF.

The chain links TRBV2 to TRBJ2-3; TRBD1 matches 9 bases. Germline loops: CDR1 SNHLY, CDR2 FYNNEI. The V and J ends lost 1 base and 0 bases, in that order; junction bases with no gene match: 2. This CDR3 has 16 residues. CDR3 protein: CASSEGQGGSTDTQYF. CDR3 coding DNA: TGTGCCAGCAGTGAAGGACAGGGGGGGAGCACAGATACGCAGTATTTT.

The CDR3 spells CASSSNLAARGYNEQFF. CDR3 DNA sequence: TGTGCCAGCAGTTCCAACTTAGCGGCGAGGGGCTACAATGAGCAGTTCTTC. The V gene is TRBV27, the J gene TRBJ2-1; possible D gene TRBD2, 6 bases. Trimming removed 4 bases from V and 3 bases from J, with 19 bases in between. The germline gives CDR1 MNHEY, CDR2 SMNVEV (reference sequence). The CDR3 covers 17 residues.

The V call is TRBV7-2, the J call TRBJ2-5; 12 bases align to TRBD2. Germline loops: CDR1 SGHTA, CDR2 FQGNSA. The V gene end was trimmed by 7 bases and the J gene end by 5 bases; junction bases not matched to a gene: 5. CDR3 length: 14 amino acids. The CDR3 loop reads CASTLAGGPETQYF. CDR3 in DNA: TGTGCCAGCACCCTAGCGGGGGGGCCTGAGACCCAGTACTTC.

The rearrangement links TRBV18 to TRBJ1-1; D remains ambiguous. This CDR3 region has 15 residues. The V gene lost 5 bases and the J gene lost 4 bases, with 17 bases spanning the gap. Germline V gene lookup returns CDR1 KGHSH and CDR2 LQKENI. CDR3 coding DNA: TGTGCCAGCTCAGTTACCTCGGACTCATCCACTGAAGCTTTCTTT. It translates to CASSVTSDSSTEAFF.

This clone was found once. CDR3 protein: CAAQEGAGELFF. Written as DNA, the CDR3 is TGTGCCGCCCAGGAGGGAGCCGGGGAGCTGTTTTTT. J is TRBJ2-2 and V is TRBV10-3; TRBD2 might be the D (6 bases). The CDR3 extends over 12 amino acids. The V and J ends lost 11 bases and 6 bases respectively, with 13 bases between them. Per the germline V gene, CDR1 is ENHRY and CDR2 is SYGVKD.

The chain recombines TRBV6-5 with TRBJ2-3, with TRBD2 identical over 7 bases. CDR1 and CDR2 from the germline V gene are MNHEY and SVGAGI. CDR3 length: 15 residues. Losses at the gene ends were 2 bases for V and 6 bases for J; bases not matched to a gene: 8. This chain's CDR3 is CASSYASSSGDTQYF. The CDR3 nucleotides are TGTGCCAGCAGTTACGCCAGCAGTAGCGGGGATACGCAGTATTTT.

This clone was seen only a few times. This sequence joins TRBV7-9 and TRBJ1-4, with D possibly TRBD1 on 5 matching bases. The germline V gene encodes CDR1 SEHNR and CDR2 FQNEAQ (reference sequence). Trimming removed 4 bases from V and 8 bases from J, with 11 bases in between. CDR3 size: 13 residues. The DNA of the CDR3 is TGTGCCAGCAGCTCCGTCGGGGGGGAAAAACTGTTTTTT. The encoded protein is CASSSVGGEKLFF.

J is TRBJ2-1 and V is TRBV4-1, with 12 bases that match TRBD2. V dropped 1 base and J dropped 2; count of bases not matched to a gene: 6. CDR1 MGHRA and CDR2 YSYEKL come from the germline V gene. This CDR3 spans 18 amino acids. The CDR3 DNA sequence: TGCGCCAGCAGCCAAGCTACTAGCGGGGGGATACCCTACAATGAGCAGTTCTTC. It specifies CASSQATSGGIPYNEQFF.

The chain recombines TRBV6-5 with TRBJ1-1; no clear D gene. V was shortened by 0 bases and J by 4 bases, with 12 bases between the two germline ends. Germline values: CDR1 MNHEY, CDR2 SVGAGI. This CDR3 spans 15 amino acids. CDR3 coding DNA: TGTGCCAGCAGTTACTCCTACAGTGGAAGCACTGAAGCTTTCTTT. Amino acids: CASSYSYSGSTEAFF.

The chain joins TRBV6-6 to TRBJ2-7; 8 bases are a match to TRBD2. The CDR3 totals 15 residues. CDR1 MNHNY and CDR2 SVGAGI come from the germline V gene (reference sequence). J gave up 0 bases and V 3 bases, and 4 bases lay outside the gene matches. DNA for the CDR3: TGTGCCAGCAGTTATCGGGGGGGTAGCTCCTACGAGCAGTACTTC. Translated, it gives CASSYRGGSSYEQYF.

The chain has TRBV4-1 and TRBJ1-5, with a weak D call TRBD1 (5 bases). CDR1 and CDR2 from the germline V gene are MGHRA and YSYEKL. V lost 0 bases and J lost 4, with 10 bases in between. The CDR3 runs to 15 residues. CDR3 in DNA: TGCGCCAGCAGCCAAGATCATGGGGCTAATCAGCCCCAGCATTTT. Encoded protein: CASSQDHGANQPQHF.

This chain uses TRBV18 with TRBJ2-1, with a tentative D call TRBD2 (5 bases). CDR3 length equals 14 residues. With 2 bases removed from V and 6 bases from J, the gap between germline ends came to 11 bases. Looked up from germline, CDR1 is KGHSH and CDR2 is LQKENI. The CDR3 region has the DNA TGTGCCAGCTCACCAGAACTAGGTGGCAATGAGCAGTTCTTC. The encoded protein is CASSPELGGNEQFF.

The rearrangement uses TRBV19 and TRBJ2-1, with 8 bases matching TRBD1. The CDR3 runs 16 residues. Trimming removed 5 bases from V and 0 bases from J; junction bases left unmatched: 6. CDR1 is LNHDA, CDR2 SQIVND, per germline (reference sequence). CDR3 DNA sequence: TGTGCCAGTAGTCCCCAGGGGGCAGGCTCCTACAATGAGCAGTTCTTC. This sequence encodes CASSPQGAGSYNEQFF.

This chain uses TRBV6-6 with TRBJ2-3; 7 nucleotides align to TRBD1. The CDR3 extends over 15 amino acids. Germline CDR1 and CDR2: MNHNY and SVGAGI (reference sequence). The junction had 4 bases not matched to a gene; V was cut back by 4 bases and J by 0 bases. CDR3: CASSLGQPSTDTQYF. The CDR3 DNA sequence: TGTGCCAGCAGTTTGGGACAGCCTAGCACAGATACGCAGTATTTT.

J is TRBJ2-1 and V is TRBV5-4; D is perhaps TRBD2 (6 bases). The CDR3 runs 16 residues. The germline V gene has CDR1 SGHNT and CDR2 YYREEE (reference sequence). Between the trimmed V and J ends, which lost 2 bases and 0 bases, there was a span of 12 bases. CDR3 nucleotides: TGTGCCAGCAGCTTCGGGGGAAGGAGCTCCTACAATGAGCAGTTCTTC. Its protein product is CASSFGGRSSYNEQFF.